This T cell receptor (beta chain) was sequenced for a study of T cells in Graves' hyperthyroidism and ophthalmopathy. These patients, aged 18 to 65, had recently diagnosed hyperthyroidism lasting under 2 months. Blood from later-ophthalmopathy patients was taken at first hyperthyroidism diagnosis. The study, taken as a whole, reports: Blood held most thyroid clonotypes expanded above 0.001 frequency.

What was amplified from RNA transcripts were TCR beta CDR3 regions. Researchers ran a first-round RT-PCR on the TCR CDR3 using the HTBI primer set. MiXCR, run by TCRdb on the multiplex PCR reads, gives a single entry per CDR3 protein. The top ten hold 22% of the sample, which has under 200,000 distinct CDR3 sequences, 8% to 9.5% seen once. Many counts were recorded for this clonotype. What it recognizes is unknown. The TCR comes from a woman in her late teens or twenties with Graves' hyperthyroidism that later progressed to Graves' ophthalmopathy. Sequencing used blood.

The CDR3 bases are TGTGCCAGCAGCTTATCGAAGAACACTGAAGCTTTCTTT. Residues: CASSLSKNTEAFF. The chain carries TRBV11-2 and TRBJ1-1, with D unresolved. The CDR3 has 13 residues. The germline V gene encodes CDR1 SGHAT and CDR2 FQNNGV. V lost 2 bases and J lost 1, with 5 bases in between.